This T cell receptor beta chain came from a study of blood T cells in healthy people across ages. Remarks on this clonotype: As yet, its antigen is unknown.

Study conclusions and caveats: Higher diversity and more naive CD4+ cells were features of long-lived donors, compared to aged donors.

Per the germline V gene, CDR1 is SGHRS and CDR2 is YFSETQ. The CDR3 is 15 amino acids. PCR was performed a second time for about 7 to 11 cycles using a sample-barcoded 5' primer and a J-beta primer mix. TCRdb re-derived calls from the 5' RACE reads in MiXCR, one entry per CDR3 protein. The sample comprises about 1 million distinct CDR3 sequences, 40% to 55% of which are singletons, and approximately 20% rests with the top ten. Healthy Caucasian individuals from Russia aged roughly 6 to 90 served as donors. V gene TRBV5-1 combines with J gene TRBJ2-5; a possible D gene is TRBD1 (8 bases). With the DNA end fitting TRBJ2-7 better, the J assignment may be wrong. The source material was blood. This TCR was recovered from a woman aged 55-69 years in good health. CDR3: CASSREDRDPYEQYF. CDR3 DNA: TGCGCCAGCAGCCGGGAGGACAGGGATCCCTACGAGCAGTACTTC.